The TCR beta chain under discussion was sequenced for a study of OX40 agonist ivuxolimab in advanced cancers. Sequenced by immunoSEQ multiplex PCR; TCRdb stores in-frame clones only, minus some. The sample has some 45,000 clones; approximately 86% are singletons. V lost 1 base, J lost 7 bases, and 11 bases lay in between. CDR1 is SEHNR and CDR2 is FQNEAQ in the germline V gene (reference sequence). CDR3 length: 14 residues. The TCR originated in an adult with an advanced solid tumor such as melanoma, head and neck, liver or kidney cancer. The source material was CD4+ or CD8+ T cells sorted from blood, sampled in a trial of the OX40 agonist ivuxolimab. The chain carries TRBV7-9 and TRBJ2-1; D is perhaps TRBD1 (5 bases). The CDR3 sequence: CASSLGAGLNEQFF. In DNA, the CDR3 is TGTGCCAGCAGCTTAGGGGCAGGGTTGAATGAGCAGTTCTTC. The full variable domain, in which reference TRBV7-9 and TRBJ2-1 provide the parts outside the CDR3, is DTGVSQNPRHKITKRGQNVTFRCDPISEHNRLYWYRQTLGQGPEFLTYFQNEAQLEKSRLLSDRFSAERPKGSFSTLEIQRTEQGDSAMYLCASSLGAGLNEQFFGPGTRLTVL.